Here is one TCR beta chain with its context. The antigen is unknown. Only in-frame clones appear in the TCRdb table, and some are missing; sequencing was by immunoSEQ multiplex PCR. There are under 95,000 clones in the sample; around 91% occur only once, and 2.8% lies in the top ten. This record belongs to a study of identifying expanded T cells in peripheral blood. Notes on the study in general: Differentially abundant clones: around 1.2 between replicates, about 16 at about 13 days, less than 25 at four.

Material for sequencing was blood. The receptor was derived from a person between 18 and 75 years old in good health.

The chain's CDR3 is CASSQPGTGIGYTF. DNA of the CDR3: TGCGCCAGCAGCCAACCGGGGACAGGGATTGGCTACACCTTC. This sequence joins TRBV4-1 and TRBJ1-2; 9 positions match TRBD1. With V trimmed by 2 bases and J by 7 bases, 5 bases remained unmatched. The CDR3 is 14 amino acids. CDR1 is MGHRA, CDR2 YSYEKL, per germline.